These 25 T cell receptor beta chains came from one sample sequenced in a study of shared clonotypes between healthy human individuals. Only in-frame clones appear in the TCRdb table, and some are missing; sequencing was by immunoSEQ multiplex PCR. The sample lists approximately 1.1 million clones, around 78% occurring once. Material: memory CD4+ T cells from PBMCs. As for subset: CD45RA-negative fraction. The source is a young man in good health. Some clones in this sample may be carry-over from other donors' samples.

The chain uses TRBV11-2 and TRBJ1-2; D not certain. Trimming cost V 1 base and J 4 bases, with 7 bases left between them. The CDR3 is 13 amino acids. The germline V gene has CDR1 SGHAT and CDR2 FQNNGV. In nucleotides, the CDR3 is TGTGCCAGCAGCTTAGGGCTCGGCTATGGCTACACCTTC. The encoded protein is CASSLGLGYGYTF.

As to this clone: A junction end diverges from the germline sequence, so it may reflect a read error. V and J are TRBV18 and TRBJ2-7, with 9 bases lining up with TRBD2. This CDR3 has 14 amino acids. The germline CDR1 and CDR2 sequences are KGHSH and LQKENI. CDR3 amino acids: CASSPGTSSIEGRF. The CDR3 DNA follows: TGTGCCAGCTCACCCGGGACTAGCTCAATCGAGGGGCGATTC.

The CDR3 DNA follows: TGTGCCAGCAGCCGACAGGGGATTATGAACACTGAAGCTTTCTTT. The encoded protein is CASSRQGIMNTEAFF. The V and J genes are TRBV6-1 and TRBJ1-1; 8 nucleotides agree with TRBD1. The germline gives CDR1 MNHNS, CDR2 SASEGT. This CDR3 comprises 15 residues. V was clipped by 6 bases and J by 0 bases; unmatched bases: 6.

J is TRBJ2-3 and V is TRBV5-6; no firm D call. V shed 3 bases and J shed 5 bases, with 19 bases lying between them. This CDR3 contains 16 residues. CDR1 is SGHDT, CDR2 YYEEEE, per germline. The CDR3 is CASSSLRHGSLDTQYF. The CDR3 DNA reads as TGTGCCAGCAGCTCACTAAGACATGGTAGCCTAGATACGCAGTATTTT.

The CDR3 DNA is TGTGCCAGCAGTAGTCTAAGTGGCGGGAGCTACGAGCAGTACTTC. Protein: CASSSLSGGSYEQYF. This chain uses TRBV28 with TRBJ2-7; 7 nucleotides line up with TRBD2. The length of the CDR3 is 15 residues. The ends lost 5 bases at V and 3 bases at J; junction bases unmatched: 10. The germline V gene encodes CDR1 MDHEN and CDR2 SYDVKM.

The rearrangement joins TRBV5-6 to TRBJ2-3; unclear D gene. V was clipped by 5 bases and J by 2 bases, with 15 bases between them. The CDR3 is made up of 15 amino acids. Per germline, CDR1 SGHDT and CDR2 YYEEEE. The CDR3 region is CASSIRKADTDTQYF. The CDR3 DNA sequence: TGTGCCAGCAGTATCCGGAAGGCAGACACAGATACGCAGTATTTT.

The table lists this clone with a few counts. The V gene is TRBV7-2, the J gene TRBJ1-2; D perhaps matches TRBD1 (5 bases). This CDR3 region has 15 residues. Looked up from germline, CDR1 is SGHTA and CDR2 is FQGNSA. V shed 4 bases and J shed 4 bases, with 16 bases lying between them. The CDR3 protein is CASSYNRGAPYGYTF. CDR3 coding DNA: TGTGCCAGCAGCTACAATAGAGGGGCCCCCTATGGCTACACCTTC. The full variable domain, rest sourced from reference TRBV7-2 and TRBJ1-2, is GAGVSQSPSNKVTEKGKDVELRCDPISGHTALYWYRQSLGQGLEFLIYFQGNSAPDKSGLPSDRFSAERTGGSVSTLTIQRTQQEDSAVYLCASSYNRGAPYGYTFGSGTRLTVV.

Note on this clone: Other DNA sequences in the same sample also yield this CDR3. In nucleotides, the CDR3 is TGTGCCAGCAGTGGAACAGGGTATAGCAATCAGCCCCAGCATTTT. It encodes CASSGTGYSNQPQHF. This sequence joins TRBV6-1 and TRBJ1-5; perhaps TRBD1 as D (6 bases). V was trimmed by 4 bases and J by 0 bases, leaving 10 bases between them. There are 15 residues in the CDR3. Germline CDR1 and CDR2: MNHNS and SASEGT.

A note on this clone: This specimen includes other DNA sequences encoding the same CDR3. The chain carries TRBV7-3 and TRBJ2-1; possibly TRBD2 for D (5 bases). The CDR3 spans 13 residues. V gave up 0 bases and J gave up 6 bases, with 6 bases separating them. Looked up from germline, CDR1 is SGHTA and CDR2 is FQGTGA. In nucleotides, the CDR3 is TGTGCCAGCAGCTTAACTCGGGGCAATGAGCAGTTCTTC. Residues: CASSLTRGNEQFF. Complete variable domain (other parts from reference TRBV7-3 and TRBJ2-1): GAGVSQTPSNKVTEKGKYVELRCDPISGHTALYWYRQSLGQGPEFLIYFQGTGAADDSGLPNDRFFAVRPEGSVSTLKIQRTERGDSAVYLCASSLTRGNEQFFGPGTRLTVL.

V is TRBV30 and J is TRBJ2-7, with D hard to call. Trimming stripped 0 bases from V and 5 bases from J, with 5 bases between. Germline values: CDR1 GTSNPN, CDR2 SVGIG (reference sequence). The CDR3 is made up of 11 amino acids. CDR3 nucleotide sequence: TGTGCCTGGAGTGTGGTGGACGAGCAGTACTTC. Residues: CAWSVVDEQYF.

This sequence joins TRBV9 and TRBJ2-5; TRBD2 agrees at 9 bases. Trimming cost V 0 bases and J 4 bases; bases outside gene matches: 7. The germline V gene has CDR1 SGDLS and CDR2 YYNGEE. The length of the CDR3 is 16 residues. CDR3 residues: CASSVARSAGGETQYF. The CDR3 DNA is TGTGCCAGCAGCGTAGCTAGGTCAGCGGGAGGAGAGACCCAGTACTTC. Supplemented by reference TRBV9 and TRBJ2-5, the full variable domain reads DSGVTQTPKHLITATGQRVTLRCSPRSGDLSVYWYQQSLDQGLQFLIQYYNGEERAKGNILERFSAQQFPDLHSELNLSSLELGDSALYFCASSVARSAGGETQYFGPGTRLLVL.

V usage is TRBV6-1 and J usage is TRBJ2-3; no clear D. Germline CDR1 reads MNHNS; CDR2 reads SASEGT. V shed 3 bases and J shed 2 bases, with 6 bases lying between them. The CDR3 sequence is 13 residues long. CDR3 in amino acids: CASSDIITDTQYF. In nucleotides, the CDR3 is TGTGCCAGCAGTGACATCATCACAGATACGCAGTATTTT.

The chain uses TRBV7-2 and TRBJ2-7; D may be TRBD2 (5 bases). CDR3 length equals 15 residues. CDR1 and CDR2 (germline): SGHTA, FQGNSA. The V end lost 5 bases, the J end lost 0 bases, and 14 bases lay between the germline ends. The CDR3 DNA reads TGTGCCAGCAGCCCCCAGGCGGGTGGCTCCTACGAGCAGTACTTC. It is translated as CASSPQAGGSYEQYF.

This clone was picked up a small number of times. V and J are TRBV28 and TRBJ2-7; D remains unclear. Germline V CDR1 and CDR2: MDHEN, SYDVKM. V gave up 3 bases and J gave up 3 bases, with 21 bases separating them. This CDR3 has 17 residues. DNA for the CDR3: TGTGCCAGCAGTTTCCTGGGAAATCGGTACGATATCTACGAGCAGTACTTC. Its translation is CASSFLGNRYDIYEQYF.

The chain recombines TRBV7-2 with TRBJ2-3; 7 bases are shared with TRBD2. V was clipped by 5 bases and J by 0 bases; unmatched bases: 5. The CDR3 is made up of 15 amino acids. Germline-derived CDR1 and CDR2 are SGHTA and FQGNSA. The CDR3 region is CASSPDGGSTDTQYF. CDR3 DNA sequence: TGTGCCAGCAGCCCGGACGGGGGGAGCACAGATACGCAGTATTTT.

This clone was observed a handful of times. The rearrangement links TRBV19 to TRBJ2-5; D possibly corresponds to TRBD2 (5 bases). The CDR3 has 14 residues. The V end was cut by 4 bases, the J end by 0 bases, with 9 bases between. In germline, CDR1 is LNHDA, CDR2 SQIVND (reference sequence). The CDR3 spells CASSTRLHQETQYF. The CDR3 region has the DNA TGTGCCAGTAGTACCAGACTACACCAAGAGACCCAGTACTTC.

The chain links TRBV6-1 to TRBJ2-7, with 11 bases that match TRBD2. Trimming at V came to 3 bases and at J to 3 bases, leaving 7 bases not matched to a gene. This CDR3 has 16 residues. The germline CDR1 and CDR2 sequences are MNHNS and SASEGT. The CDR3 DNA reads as TGTGCCAGCAGTGATCTAGCGGGAGGACTAAACTACGAGCAGTACTTC. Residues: CASSDLAGGLNYEQYF.

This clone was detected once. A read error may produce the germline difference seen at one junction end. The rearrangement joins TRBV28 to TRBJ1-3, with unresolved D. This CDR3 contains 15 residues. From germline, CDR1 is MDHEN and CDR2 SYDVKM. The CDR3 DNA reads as TGTGCCAGCAGTTTACGAGGGCAGCGTGGAGACACCATATATTTT. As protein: CASSLRGQRGDTIYF.

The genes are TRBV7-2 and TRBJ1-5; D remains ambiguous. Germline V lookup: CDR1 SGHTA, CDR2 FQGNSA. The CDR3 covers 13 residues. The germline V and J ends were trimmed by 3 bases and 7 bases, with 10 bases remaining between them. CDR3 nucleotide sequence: TGTGCCAGCAGCTTCTGGGAGCGGCAGCCCCAGCATTTT. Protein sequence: CASSFWERQPQHF.

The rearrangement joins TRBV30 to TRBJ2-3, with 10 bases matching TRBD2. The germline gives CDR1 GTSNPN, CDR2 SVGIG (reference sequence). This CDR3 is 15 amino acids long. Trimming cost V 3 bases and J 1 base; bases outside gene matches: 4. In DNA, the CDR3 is TGTGCCTGGAGAGTAGCGGGAGGAGGCACAGATACGCAGTATTTT. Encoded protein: CAWRVAGGGTDTQYF.

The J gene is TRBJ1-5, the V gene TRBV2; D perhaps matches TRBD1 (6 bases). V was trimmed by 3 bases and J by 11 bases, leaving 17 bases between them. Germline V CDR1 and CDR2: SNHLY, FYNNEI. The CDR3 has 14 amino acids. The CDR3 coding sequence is TGTGCCAGCAGTGATGTCCGTCGACAGGAGGCCCAGCATTTT. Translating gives CASSDVRRQEAQHF.

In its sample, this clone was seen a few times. CDR3 amino acids: CASSSAGGTSVTDTQYF. In DNA form, the CDR3 reads TGTGCCAGCAGTTCCGCTGGCGGGACTAGCGTCACAGATACGCAGTATTTT. The chain links TRBV5-4 to TRBJ2-3, with 10 bases that match TRBD2. The CDR3 is made up of 17 amino acids. The V gene's germline CDR1 is SGHNT and CDR2 YYREEE (reference sequence). Trimming removed 5 bases from V and 2 bases from J; junction bases left unmatched: 11.

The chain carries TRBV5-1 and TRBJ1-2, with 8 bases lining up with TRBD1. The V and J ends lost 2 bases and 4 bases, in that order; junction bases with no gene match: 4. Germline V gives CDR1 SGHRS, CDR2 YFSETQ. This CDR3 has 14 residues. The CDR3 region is CASSFGQGPYGYTF. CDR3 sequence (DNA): TGCGCCAGCAGCTTCGGACAGGGCCCCTATGGCTACACCTTC.

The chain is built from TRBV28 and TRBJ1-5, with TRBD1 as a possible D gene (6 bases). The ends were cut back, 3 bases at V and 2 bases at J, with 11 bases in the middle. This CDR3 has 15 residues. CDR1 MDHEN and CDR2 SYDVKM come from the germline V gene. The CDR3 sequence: CASSFGQIGNQPQHF. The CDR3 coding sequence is TGTGCCAGCAGTTTCGGACAGATCGGCAATCAGCCCCAGCATTTT.

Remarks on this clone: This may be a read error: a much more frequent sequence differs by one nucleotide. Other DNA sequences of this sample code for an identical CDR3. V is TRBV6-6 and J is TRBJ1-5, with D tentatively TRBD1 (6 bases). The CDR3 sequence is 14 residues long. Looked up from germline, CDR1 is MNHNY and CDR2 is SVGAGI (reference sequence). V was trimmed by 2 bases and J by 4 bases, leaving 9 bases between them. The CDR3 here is CASSYGTGNQPQHF. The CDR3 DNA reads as TGTGCCAGCAGTTACGGCACAGGGAATCAGCCCCAGCATTTT.